This T cell receptor beta chain is from a study of T cell responses to AZD1222 COVID-19 vaccine. This clone was seen only once. Looked up from germline, CDR1 is SGHKS and CDR2 is YYEKEE (reference sequence). Trimming removed 3 bases from V and 4 bases from J, with 8 bases in between. The CDR3 extends over 12 amino acids. The data were produced by immunoSEQ multiplex PCR, yet TCRdb's version contains in-frame clones alone and is incomplete. The sample yields 85,000 to 100,000 clones, about nine tenths seen once. The chain couples TRBV5-5 to TRBJ2-7; D remains ambiguous. This TCR was recovered from an adult in good health. The starting material was peripheral blood, obtained on day 0 of AZD1222 vaccination. The CDR3 here is CASSSRLYEQYF. The CDR3 DNA follows: TGTGCCAGCAGCTCAAGGCTGTACGAGCAGTACTTC.